The clone carrying this TCR beta chain was picked up a small number of times. The antigen is unknown. V dropped 4 bases and J dropped 6 bases, with 14 bases sitting between them. The CDR3 extends over 13 amino acids. Germline lookup yields CDR1 SGHRS and CDR2 YFSETQ. RNA transcripts provided the source from which TCR beta CDR3 regions were amplified. Carried out on the TCR CDR3, a first-round RT-PCR used the HTBI primer set. From the multiplex PCR reads, TCRdb called clonotypes with MiXCR, one entry per CDR3 protein. The sample includes hundreds of thousands of distinct CDR3 sequences, approximately 24% of them seen just once. Ophthalmopathy cases scored 3 or more on the Clinical Activity Score and 4 or more on NOSPECS grade, with duration below 3 months. Diagnoses rested on clinical symptoms, serum thyroxine and TRAb, thyroid ultrasound and orbital computed tomography. The record originates from a study of T cells in Graves' hyperthyroidism and ophthalmopathy. Across the whole study: Peripheral blood was collected at initial diagnosis, before any treatment. General study findings and limits: Blood samples included most of the expanded thyroid clonotypes exceeding 0.001.

The clonotype comes from a woman under 40 with Graves' ophthalmopathy. Source material: blood. The chain combines TRBV5-1 with TRBJ2-7; tentative D call: TRBD2 (7 bases). DNA for the CDR3: TGCGCCAGCAGCGGGGGGGGCAGGGTCGAGCAGTACTTC. This codes for CASSGGGRVEQYF.